This TCR beta chain appears in the sequencing data of a study of blood T cell repertoires in COVID-19. Study overall: From the United States, Italy and Spain came samples of acute and convalescent COVID-19.

Generated by immunoSEQ multiplex PCR, the TCRdb table keeps only in-frame clones and is missing some. The sample shows about 200,000 clones, approximately 82% of them seen only once. This clone was seen more than once but under ten times. Germline CDR1 and CDR2: KGHSH and LQKENI. V dropped 1 base and J dropped 1 base, with 13 bases sitting between them. This CDR3 comprises 16 residues. The origin of this receptor is a human donor with acute or convalescent COVID-19. The donor label of this sample is uncertain. The chain uses TRBV18 and TRBJ1-1; no definite D call. Material for sequencing was peripheral blood. The CDR3 DNA reads TGTGCCAGCTCACCACAGTCCCTAGAAGGGAACACTGAAGCTTTCTTT. Its translation is CASSPQSLEGNTEAFF. The whole variable domain, filled in from reference TRBV18 and TRBJ1-1, reads NAGVMQNPRHLVRRRGQEARLRCSPMKGHSHVYWYRQLPEEGLKFMVYLQKENIIDESGMPKERFSAEFPKEGPSILRIQQVVRGDSAAYFCASSPQSLEGNTEAFFGQGTRLTVV.